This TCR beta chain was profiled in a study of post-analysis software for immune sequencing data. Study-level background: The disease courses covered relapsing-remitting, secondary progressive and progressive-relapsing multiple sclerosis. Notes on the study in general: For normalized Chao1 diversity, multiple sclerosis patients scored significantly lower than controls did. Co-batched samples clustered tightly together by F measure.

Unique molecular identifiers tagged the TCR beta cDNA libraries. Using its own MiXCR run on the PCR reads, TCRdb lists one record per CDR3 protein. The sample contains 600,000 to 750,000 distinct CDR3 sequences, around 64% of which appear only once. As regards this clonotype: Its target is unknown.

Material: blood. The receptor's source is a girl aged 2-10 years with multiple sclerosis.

This CDR3 reads CASSYEAGTQYF. In nucleotides, the CDR3 is TGTGCCAGCAGTTACGAGGCCGGGACCCAGTACTTC. The chain joins TRBV6-2 or TRBV6-3 to TRBJ2-5; D remains unclear. From germline, CDR1 is MNHEY and CDR2 SVGEGT. The V end was cut by 2 bases, the J end by 7 bases, with 8 bases between. The CDR3 loop spans 12 amino acids.